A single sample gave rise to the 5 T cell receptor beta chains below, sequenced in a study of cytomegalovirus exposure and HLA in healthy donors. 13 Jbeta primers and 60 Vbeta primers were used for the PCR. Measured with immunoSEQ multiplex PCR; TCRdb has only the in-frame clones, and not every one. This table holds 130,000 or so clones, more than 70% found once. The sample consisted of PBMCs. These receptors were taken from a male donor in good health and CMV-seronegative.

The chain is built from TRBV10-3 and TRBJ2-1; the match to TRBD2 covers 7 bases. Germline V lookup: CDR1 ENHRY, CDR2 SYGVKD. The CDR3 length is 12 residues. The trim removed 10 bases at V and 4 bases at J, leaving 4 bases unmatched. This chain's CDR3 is CATGTIYNEQFF. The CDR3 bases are TGTGCCACCGGGACTATATACAATGAGCAGTTCTTC.

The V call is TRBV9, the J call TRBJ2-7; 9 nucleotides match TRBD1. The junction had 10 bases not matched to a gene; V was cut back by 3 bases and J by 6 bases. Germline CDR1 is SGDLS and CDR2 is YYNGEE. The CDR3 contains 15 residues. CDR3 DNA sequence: TGTGCCAGCAGCGACCGGGACAGGGTTGACAGCGAGCAGTACTTC. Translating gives CASSDRDRVDSEQYF. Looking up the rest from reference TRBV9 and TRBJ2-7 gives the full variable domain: DSGVTQTPKHLITATGQRVTLRCSPRSGDLSVYWYQQSLDQGLQFLIQYYNGEERAKGNILERFSAQQFPDLHSELNLSSLELGDSALYFCASSDRDRVDSEQYFGPGTRLTVT.

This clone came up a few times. CDR3 sequence reads: CASAPGDRVDEQYF. For the CDR3, the DNA is TGTGCTAGTGCCCCGGGGGACAGGGTGGACGAGCAGTACTTC. The V gene is TRBV12-5, the J gene TRBJ2-7; 9 nucleotides align to TRBD1. V lost 7 bases to trimming and J lost 5 bases; unmatched junction nucleotides: 9. Germline CDR1 reads LGHNT; CDR2 reads FRNRAP. This CDR3 has 14 residues.

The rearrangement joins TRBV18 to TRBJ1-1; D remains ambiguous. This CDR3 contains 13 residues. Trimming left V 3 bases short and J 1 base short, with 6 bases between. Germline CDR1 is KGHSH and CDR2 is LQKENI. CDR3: CASSPLENTEAFF. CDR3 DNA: TGTGCCAGCTCACCCCTAGAGAACACTGAAGCTTTCTTT.

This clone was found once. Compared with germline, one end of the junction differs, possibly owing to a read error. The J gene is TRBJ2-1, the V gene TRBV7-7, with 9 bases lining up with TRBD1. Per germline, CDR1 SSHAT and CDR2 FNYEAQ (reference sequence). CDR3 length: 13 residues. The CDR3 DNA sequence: TGTGCTAGCAGCCCCACAGGGGGCGGGGAGCAGTTCTTC. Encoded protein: CASSPTGGGEQFF.